Listed here are 29 T cell receptor beta chains from one sample, sequenced in a study of healthy donors' naive CD4 and CD8 T cells. Each TCR library used 500 ng of total RNA and a linear amplification protocol. TCRdb passed the reads through MiXCR, listing each CDR3 protein once. The sample holds 200,000 or so distinct CDR3 sequences; 65% to 75% are singletons and the top ten take more than 2%. What was sequenced was naive CD4+ and CD8+ T cells sorted from blood, pooled from several donors. The source of these receptors is a pool of human donors in good health; the sample pools cells from several healthy donors.

The chain couples TRBV25-1 to TRBJ1-2; D is undetermined. Germline V gene data show CDR1 as MGHDK and CDR2 as SYGVNS. Trimming pared 2 bases from V and 1 base from J, leaving 8 bases between. The CDR3 spans 14 residues. The CDR3 here is CASSEPDLNYGYTF. For the CDR3, the DNA is TGTGCCAGCAGTGAACCAGACCTTAACTATGGCTACACCTTC.

V gene TRBV6-1 combines with J gene TRBJ2-7; D is unclear. Trimming pared 6 bases from V and 5 bases from J, leaving 8 bases between. Germline V gene data show CDR1 as MNHNS and CDR2 as SASEGT. The CDR3 runs to 11 residues. As DNA, the CDR3 is TGTGCCAGCAGGGCAGCCAACGAGCAGTACTTC. Protein product: CASRAANEQYF.

This chain uses TRBV5-1 with TRBJ2-1, with a weak D call TRBD2 (5 bases). The V and J ends lost 7 bases and 3 bases respectively, with 11 bases between them. CDR3 size: 13 residues. CDR1 and CDR2 from the germline V gene are SGHRS and YFSETQ. The chain's CDR3 is CASWPGDYNEQFF. For the CDR3, the DNA is TGCGCCAGCTGGCCCGGGGACTACAATGAGCAGTTCTTC.

This clonotype was counted only a few times. The rearrangement joins TRBV6-6 to TRBJ2-7; TRBD2 might be the D (6 bases). Germline CDR1 MNHNY, CDR2 SVGAGI (reference sequence). The CDR3 runs 14 residues. Trimming left V 5 bases short and J 7 bases short, with 18 bases between. The CDR3 reads CASSATGTRGEQYF. The CDR3 bases are TGTGCCAGCAGTGCGACCGGGACCCGGGGGGAGCAGTACTTC.

The chain is built from TRBV5-1 and TRBJ2-1; 8 bases are shared with TRBD2. CDR1 and CDR2 (germline): SGHRS, YFSETQ. The CDR3 contains 14 residues. The ends lost 4 bases at V and 6 bases at J; junction bases unmatched: 6. CDR3 in DNA: TGCGCCAGCAGCAAAATAGCGGGGTCCAATGAGCAGTTCTTC. This codes for CASSKIAGSNEQFF.

This chain connects TRBV29-1 to TRBJ1-6, with 7 bases identical to TRBD1. This CDR3 region has 12 residues. V lost 7 bases, J lost 5 bases, and 2 bases stayed unmatched. CDR1 and CDR2 (germline): SQVTM, ANQGSEA. As DNA, the CDR3 is TGCAGCGCCGGGACAGATAATTCACCCCTCCACTTT. Its protein product is CSAGTDNSPLHF.

V and J are TRBV12-3 or TRBV12-4 and TRBJ2-1; D perhaps matches TRBD2 (6 bases). This CDR3 is 15 amino acids long. The V end was cut by 7 bases, the J end by 0 bases, with 13 bases between. The CDR3 here is CASKLRESSYNEQFF. The CDR3 nucleotides are TGTGCCAGCAAACTACGGGAGAGCTCCTACAATGAGCAGTTCTTC.

This chain connects TRBV5-1 to TRBJ2-3; 11 bases agree with TRBD2. CDR3 length: 15 amino acids. With V trimmed by 4 bases and J by 11 bases, 12 bases remained unmatched. Germline CDR1 is SGHRS and CDR2 is YFSETQ. CDR3 region: CASSPTGTSGGMQYF. CDR3 nucleotide sequence: TGCGCCAGCAGCCCAACCGGGACTAGCGGAGGAATGCAGTATTTT. Full variable domain (outside the CDR3, taken from reference TRBV5-1 and TRBJ2-3): KAGVTQTPRYLIKTRGQQVTLSCSPISGHRSVSWYQQTPGQGLQFLFEYFSETQRNKGNFPGRFSGRQFSNSRSEMNVSTLELGDSALYLCASSPTGTSGGMQYFGPGTRLTVL.

Only a few counts were recorded for this clonotype. The chain employs TRBV29-1 and TRBJ2-7; D uncertain. The length of the CDR3 is 13 residues. Trimming removed 4 bases at V and 0 bases at J, with 10 bases between. Germline-derived CDR1 and CDR2 are SQVTM and ANQGSEA. The CDR3 loop reads CSVGSQSSYEQYF. CDR3 DNA: TGCAGCGTTGGATCGCAATCCTCCTACGAGCAGTACTTC.

The chain combines TRBV6-5 with TRBJ1-5; 7 bases map to TRBD1. Germline values: CDR1 MNHEY, CDR2 SVGAGI. This CDR3 comprises 14 residues. After removal of 2 bases from V and 6 bases from J, the junction contained 4 bases not matched to a gene. CDR3 coding DNA: TGTGCCAGCAGTTACGACAGGGTGAGTCAGCCCCAGCATTTT. Translating gives CASSYDRVSQPQHF.

This clonotype was recorded once. CDR3 protein: CASSSGPGAQYF. In DNA, the CDR3 is TGCGCCAGCAGCTCGGGACCTGGGGCGCAGTATTTT. The rearrangement uses TRBV5-1 and TRBJ2-3, with D perhaps TRBD1 or TRBD2 (5 bases each). This CDR3 has 12 residues. Trimming left V 3 bases short and J 10 bases short, with 12 bases between. Per germline, CDR1 SGHRS and CDR2 YFSETQ.

CDR3 sequence reads: CASSQGLAEQFF. CDR3 bases: TGCGCCAGCAGCCAAGGTCTGGCGGAGCAGTTCTTC. The chain recombines TRBV4-1 with TRBJ2-1; D unclear. Trimming pared 1 base from V and 10 bases from J, leaving 8 bases between. Per the germline V gene, CDR1 is MGHRA and CDR2 is YSYEKL. The CDR3 is 12 residues long.

The J gene is TRBJ2-1, the V gene TRBV5-4; tentatively, D is TRBD2 (6 bases). Germline V gene sequence: CDR1 SGHNT, CDR2 YYREEE (reference sequence). CDR3 size: 18 residues. Trimming shortened V by 0 bases and J by 0 bases, and 16 bases separated the two germline ends. CDR3 residues: CASSLGLAETSSYNEQFF. The DNA for the CDR3 is TGTGCCAGCAGCTTGGGTTTAGCGGAGACGAGCTCCTACAATGAGCAGTTCTTC.

This clonotype was counted between two and nine times. The chain combines TRBV29-1 with TRBJ1-1; TRBD1 is a possible D gene (5 bases). V gave up 0 bases and J gave up 4 bases, with 6 bases separating them. CDR1 SQVTM and CDR2 ANQGSEA come from the germline V gene. The CDR3 contains 12 residues. The CDR3 protein is CSVEEGVTEAFF. The CDR3 region has the DNA TGCAGCGTTGAAGAAGGGGTCACTGAAGCTTTCTTT.

The CDR3 protein is CAWNGGDYEQYF. Written as DNA, the CDR3 is TGTGCCTGGAATGGCGGGGACTACGAGCAGTACTTC. The genes are TRBV30 and TRBJ2-7; a possible D gene is TRBD2 (6 bases). V was shortened by 4 bases and J by 3 bases, with 10 bases between the two germline ends. Germline V CDR1 and CDR2: GTSNPN, SVGIG (reference sequence). There are 12 residues in the CDR3.

The rearrangement joins TRBV4-3 to TRBJ2-5; the match to TRBD2 covers 10 bases. Germline-derived CDR1 and CDR2 are LGHNA and YSLEER. CDR3 length equals 15 residues. J gave up 3 bases and V 2 bases, and 3 bases lay outside the gene matches. This chain's CDR3 is CASSQLLAGEETQYF. The CDR3 nucleotides read TGCGCCAGCAGCCAACTCCTAGCGGGAGAAGAGACCCAGTACTTC.

V usage is TRBV6-5 and J usage is TRBJ1-4; TRBD1 matches 8 bases. Germline V gene sequence: CDR1 MNHEY, CDR2 SVGAGI. Trimming cost V 7 bases and J 4 bases; bases outside gene matches: 8. The CDR3 is made up of 15 amino acids. The CDR3 nucleotides are TGTGCCAGCACCGCGGGGGGACAGGATAATGAAAAACTGTTTTTT. This translates into CASTAGGQDNEKLFF.

This chain connects TRBV12-3 or TRBV12-4 to TRBJ2-1; TRBD1 or TRBD2 may be the D gene (5 bases each). V lost 7 bases and J lost 8, with 15 bases in between. The CDR3 is 13 amino acids. The CDR3 sequence is CASTPGTIDEQFF. The CDR3 DNA follows: TGTGCCAGCACTCCGGGGACGATCGATGAGCAGTTCTTC.

The chain employs TRBV19 and TRBJ2-1; D is perhaps TRBD2 (6 bases). The CDR3 has 11 amino acids. Germline CDR1 is LNHDA and CDR2 is SQIVND (reference sequence). The chain's CDR3 is CASRGAGEQFF. The CDR3 DNA is TGTGCTTCGCGCGGAGCGGGTGAGCAGTTCTTC.

This chain links TRBV29-1 with TRBJ2-2; TRBD1 aligns across 7 bases. The CDR3 totals 14 residues. Germline lookup yields CDR1 SQVTM and CDR2 ANQGSEA. The V and J ends lost 6 bases and 6 bases, in that order; junction bases with no gene match: 10. The CDR3, as DNA: TGCAGCGTCACCGGGCAGGGGGAAGCCGGGGAGCTGTTTTTT. Protein product: CSVTGQGEAGELFF.

The CDR3 region has the DNA TGCGCCAGCGGGACTTCGTACCAAGAGACCCAGTACTTC. It yields the protein CASGTSYQETQYF. V and J are TRBV4-1 and TRBJ2-5, with a tentative D call TRBD2 (6 bases). Germline V gene lookup returns CDR1 MGHRA and CDR2 YSYEKL. The V gene lost 8 bases and the J gene lost 0 bases, with 10 bases spanning the gap. The CDR3 covers 13 residues.

The chain joins TRBV6-5 to TRBJ1-5; a possible D gene is TRBD1 (5 bases). Per germline, CDR1 MNHEY and CDR2 SVGAGI. The CDR3 has 15 residues. V was pared by 2 bases and J by 11 bases, with 19 bases between. CDR3 sequence (DNA): TGTGCCAGCAGTTACGGATCGACCTCTCGGGGGGCCCAGCATTTT. Translation: CASSYGSTSRGAQHF.

V and J are TRBV19 and TRBJ2-2, with TRBD2 identical over 10 bases. The CDR3 runs to 16 residues. In germline, CDR1 is LNHDA, CDR2 SQIVND (reference sequence). Trimming cost V 6 bases and J 0 bases; bases outside gene matches: 4. Here the CDR3 reads CASSILAGTNTGELFF. The CDR3 nucleotides read TGTGCCAGTAGCATACTAGCGGGGACGAACACCGGGGAGCTGTTTTTT.

The chain is built from TRBV29-1 and TRBJ1-5; TRBD1 is a possible D gene (5 bases). Germline loops: CDR1 SQVTM, CDR2 ANQGSEA. The CDR3 sequence is 14 residues long. V shed 5 bases and J shed 6 bases, with 17 bases lying between them. The CDR3 sequence: CSVSRGTGGQPQHF. The CDR3 nucleotides read TGCAGCGTTTCGAGGGGAACCGGGGGTCAGCCCCAGCATTTT.

This clonotype was seen just once. The chain carries TRBV20-1 and TRBJ2-7; the match to TRBD2 covers 9 bases. The CDR3 spans 15 residues. V was clipped by 5 bases and J by 3 bases; unmatched bases: 11. CDR1 is DFQATT and CDR2 is SNEGSKA in the germline V gene (reference sequence). This chain's CDR3 is CSAPKAAGGLYEQYF. The CDR3 DNA reads TGCAGTGCTCCCAAGGCGGCGGGAGGGCTCTACGAGCAGTACTTC.

The rearrangement uses TRBV12-3 or TRBV12-4 and TRBJ1-5, with TRBD1 as a possible D gene (5 bases). The CDR3 is 13 residues long. V was clipped by 6 bases and J by 3 bases, with 9 bases between them. CDR3 nucleotide sequence: TGTGCCAGCAGCAGGGCCTCCAATCAGCCCCAGCATTTT. This codes for CASSRASNQPQHF.

The genes are TRBV30 and TRBJ1-1, with D possibly being TRBD1 (5 bases). The CDR3 spans 14 residues. With 2 bases removed from V and 1 base from J, the gap between germline ends came to 11 bases. Per germline, CDR1 GTSNPN and CDR2 SVGIG (reference sequence). The CDR3 region has the DNA TGTGCCTGGAGTCCCGACAGTTCGAACACTGAAGCTTTCTTT. It is translated as CAWSPDSSNTEAFF.

The genes are TRBV6-2 or TRBV6-3 and TRBJ2-1; tentatively, D is TRBD1 (6 bases). Per the germline V gene, CDR1 is MNHEY and CDR2 is SVGEGT. V lost 6 bases, J lost 6 bases, and 12 bases lay in between. The CDR3 runs to 13 residues. The CDR3 nucleotides are TGTGCCAGCAGGCCGACAGGCTTCAATGAGCAGTTCTTC. It yields the protein CASRPTGFNEQFF.

The rearrangement links TRBV6-2 or TRBV6-3 to TRBJ1-5; possible D gene TRBD1, 6 bases. The CDR3 contains 15 residues. Germline V gene sequence: CDR1 MNHEY, CDR2 SVGEGT. V lost 3 bases and J 4 bases, leaving 13 bases between the germline ends. CDR3 in DNA: TGTGCCAGCAGTTATCCCGACAGGAGGAATCAGCCCCAGCATTTT. It codes for CASSYPDRRNQPQHF.